The source of this T cell receptor beta chain is a study of T cell responses to AZD1222 COVID-19 vaccine. Repertoires were generated with immunoSEQ multiplex PCR, while TCRdb's copy carries only in-frame clones and drops some. The sample holds 150,000 or so clones. Study-wide points: The breadth and depth of Spike-specific TCRs increased once two AZD1222 doses had been given. Per reports, nearly half of all spike-specific TCRs target regions that are unmutated in variants. The study identified only six AZD1222 recipients as seropositive at baseline. Females made up more of the donors, who were largely white British, and clonal diversity may have come out too low.

Of note for this clone: The antigen remains unidentified.

Germline CDR1 and CDR2: LNHNV and YYDKDF (reference sequence). This CDR3 has 14 amino acids. Trimming took off 3 bases at V and 2 bases at J, with 9 bases between the two ends. The receptor was isolated from an adult in good health. The sample was peripheral blood. The V and J genes are TRBV15 and TRBJ2-3, with D uncertain. The CDR3 protein is CATSRTHTTDTQYF. DNA of the CDR3: TGTGCCACCAGCAGGACCCACACCACAGATACGCAGTATTTT.